A selection of T cell receptor beta chains follows, all from one sample in a study of regulatory T cells in long-lasting Graves disease. MiXCR, run by TCRdb on the multiplex PCR reads, gives a single entry per CDR3 protein. The profile covers 600,000 to 800,000 distinct CDR3 sequences, with roughly 30% appearing a single time and around 40% taken by the ten largest. Sequencing was performed on peripheral blood mononuclear cells (PBMCs), taken when the disease was refractory, from a patient treated with antithyroid drugs. Receptors originate from a female donor with Graves disease. The CDR3 runs from the conserved cysteine through the conserved F or W. D genes are given only for firm matches. Size is omitted from some rows. Given values are once, few, many or a class for expanded clones.

13 | - | - | TRBJ1-6 | TRBV6-4 | CASTNRYNSPLHF | TGTGCCAGCACAAACAGATATAATTCACCCCTCCACTTT
12 | - | many | TRBJ2-2 | TRBV6-1 | CASSLNTGELFF | TGTGCCAGCAGCTTAAACACCGGGGAGCTGTTTTTT
14 | - | - | TRBJ2-3 | TRBV19 | CASSIRDINQPQYF | TGTGCCAGTAGTATCCGGGACATTAATCAGCCCCAGTATTTT
13 | - | - | TRBJ1-2 | TRBV6-2/TRBV6-3 | CASSEARHSYYTF | TGTGCCAGCAGTGAAGCGAGACATAGTTACTACACCTTC
15 | - | many | TRBJ2-7 | TRBV6-2/TRBV6-3 | CASTEWTEGIYEQYF | TGTGCCAGCACCGAATGGACAGAGGGGATCTACGAGCAGTACTTC
14 | - | many | TRBJ1-1 | TRBV12-3/TRBV12-4 | CASRGGLRNTEAFF | TGTGCCAGCAGGGGGGGGCTTCGGAACACTGAAGCTTTCTTT
19 | TRBD2 | many | TRBJ2-5 | TRBV6-1 | CASRAPGLAGGPKQETQYF | TGTGCCAGCAGGGCGCCCGGACTAGCGGGAGGACCAAAACAAGAGACCCAGTACTTC
11 | - | many | TRBJ1-1 | TRBV20-1 | CSATGNTEAFF | TGCAGTGCTACAGGGAACACTGAAGCTTTCTTT
17 | TRBD2 | - | TRBJ2-7 | TRBV3-1 | CASSQGRALLWDYEQYF | TGTGCCAGCAGCCAGGGGAGGGCGCTTTTATGGGACTACGAGCAGTACTTC
18 | - | - | TRBJ1-1 | TRBV6-9 | CASSYSKTGPSLPVEAFF | TGTGCCAGCAGTTACTCGAAGACAGGACCGTCGCTGCCTGTTGAAGCTTTCTTT
15 | - | - | TRBJ1-1 | TRBV7-2 | CASSLSLLRGTEAFF | TGTGCCAGCAGCTTATCCCTATTAAGGGGCACTGAAGCTTTCTTT
14 | - | few | TRBJ2-7 | TRBV9 | CASRDEGAPYEQYF | TGTGCCAGCAGGGACGAGGGAGCCCCCTACGAGCAGTACTTC
15 | - | - | TRBJ2-7 | TRBV20-1 | CGATPATGNSYEQYF | TGCGGTGCTACCCCCGCGACAGGTAATTCCTACGAGCAGTACTTC
15 | - | - | TRBJ1-1 | TRBV7-3 | CASSDIRRSTVDAFF | TGTGCCAGCAGCGACATCAGAAGGTCCACGGTGGACGCTTTCTTT